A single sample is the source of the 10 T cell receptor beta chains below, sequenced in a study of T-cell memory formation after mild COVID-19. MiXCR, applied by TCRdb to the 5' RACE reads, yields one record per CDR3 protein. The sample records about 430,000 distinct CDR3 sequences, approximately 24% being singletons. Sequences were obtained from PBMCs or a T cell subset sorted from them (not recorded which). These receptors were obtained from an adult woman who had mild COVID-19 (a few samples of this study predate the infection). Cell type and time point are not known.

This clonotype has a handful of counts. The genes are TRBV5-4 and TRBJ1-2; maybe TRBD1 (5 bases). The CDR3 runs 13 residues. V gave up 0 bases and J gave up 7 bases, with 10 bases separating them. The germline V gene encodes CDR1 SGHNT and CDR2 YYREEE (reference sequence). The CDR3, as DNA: TGTGCCAGCAGCTTGGACAGGAAGCCTGGCTACACCTTC. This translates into CASSLDRKPGYTF.

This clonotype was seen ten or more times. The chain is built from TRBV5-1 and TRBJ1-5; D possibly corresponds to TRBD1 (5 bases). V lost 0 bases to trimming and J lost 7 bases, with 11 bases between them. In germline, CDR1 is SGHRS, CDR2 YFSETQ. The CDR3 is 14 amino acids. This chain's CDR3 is CASSLGGVGQPQHF. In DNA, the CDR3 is TGCGCCAGCAGCTTGGGAGGGGTTGGACAGCCCCAGCATTTT.

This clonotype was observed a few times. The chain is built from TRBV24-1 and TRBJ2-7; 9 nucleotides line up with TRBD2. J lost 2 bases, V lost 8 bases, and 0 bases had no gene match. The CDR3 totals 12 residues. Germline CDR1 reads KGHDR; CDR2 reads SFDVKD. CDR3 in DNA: TGTGCCACCACTAGCGGGGCCTACGAGCAGTACTTC. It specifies CATTSGAYEQYF.

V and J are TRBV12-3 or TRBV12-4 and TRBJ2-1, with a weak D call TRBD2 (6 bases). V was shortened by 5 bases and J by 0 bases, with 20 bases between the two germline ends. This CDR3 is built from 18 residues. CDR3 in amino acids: CASSTELRLGSSYNEQFF. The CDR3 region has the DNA TGTGCCAGCAGTACGGAATTAAGACTAGGAAGCTCCTACAATGAGCAGTTCTTC.

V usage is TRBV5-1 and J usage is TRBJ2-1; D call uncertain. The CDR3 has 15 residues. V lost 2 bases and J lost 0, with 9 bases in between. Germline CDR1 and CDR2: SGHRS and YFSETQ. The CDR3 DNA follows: TGCGCCAGCAGCTTCAAGAAGTCCTCCTACAATGAGCAGTTCTTC. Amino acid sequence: CASSFKKSSYNEQFF.

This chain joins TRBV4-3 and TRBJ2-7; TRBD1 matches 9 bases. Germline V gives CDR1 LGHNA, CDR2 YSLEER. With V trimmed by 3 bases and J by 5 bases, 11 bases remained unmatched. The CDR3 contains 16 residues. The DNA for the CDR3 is TGCGCCAGCAGCCATTGGGGGACAGGGAAGCGAAACGAGCAGTACTTC. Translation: CASSHWGTGKRNEQYF.

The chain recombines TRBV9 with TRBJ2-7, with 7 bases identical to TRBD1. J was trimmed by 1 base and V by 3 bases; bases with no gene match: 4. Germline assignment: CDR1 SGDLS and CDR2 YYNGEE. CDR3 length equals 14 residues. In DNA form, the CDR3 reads TGTGCCAGCAGCGGACGACAGGGATCCTACGAGCAGTACTTC. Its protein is CASSGRQGSYEQYF.

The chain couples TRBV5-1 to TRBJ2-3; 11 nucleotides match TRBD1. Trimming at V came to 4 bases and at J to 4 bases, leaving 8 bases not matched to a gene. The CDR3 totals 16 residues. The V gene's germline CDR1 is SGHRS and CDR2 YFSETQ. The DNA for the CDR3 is TGCGCCAGCAGCGTGGACGGGACAGGGGGGTCAGATACGCAGTATTTT. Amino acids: CASSVDGTGGSDTQYF.

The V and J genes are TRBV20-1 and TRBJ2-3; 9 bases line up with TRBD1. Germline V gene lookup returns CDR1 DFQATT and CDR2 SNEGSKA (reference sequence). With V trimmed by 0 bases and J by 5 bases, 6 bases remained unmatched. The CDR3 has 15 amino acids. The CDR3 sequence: CSARDLQGARDTQYF. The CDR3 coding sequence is TGCAGTGCTAGAGACTTACAGGGGGCGAGAGATACGCAGTATTTT.

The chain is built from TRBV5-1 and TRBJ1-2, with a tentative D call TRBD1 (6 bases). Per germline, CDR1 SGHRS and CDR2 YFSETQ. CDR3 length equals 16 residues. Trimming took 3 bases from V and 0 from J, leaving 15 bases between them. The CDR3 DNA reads TGCGCCAGCAGCTCCTTTGACAGGCAAGCTAACTATGGCTACACCTTC. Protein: CASSSFDRQANYGYTF.